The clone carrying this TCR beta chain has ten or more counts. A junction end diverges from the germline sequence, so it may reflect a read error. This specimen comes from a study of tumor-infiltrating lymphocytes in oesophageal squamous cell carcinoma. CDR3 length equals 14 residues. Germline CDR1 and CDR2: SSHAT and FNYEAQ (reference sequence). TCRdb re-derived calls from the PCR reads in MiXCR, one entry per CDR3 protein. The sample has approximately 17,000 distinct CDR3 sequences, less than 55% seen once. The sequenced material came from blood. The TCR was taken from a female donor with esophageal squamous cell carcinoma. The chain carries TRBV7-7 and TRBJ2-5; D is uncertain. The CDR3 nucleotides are TGTGCTAGCAGCTTATCTGGATACTCCAATGAGCAGTACTTC. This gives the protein CASSLSGYSNEQYF.